These T cell receptor beta chains were read from a single sample in a study of T cells in Graves' hyperthyroidism and ophthalmopathy. TCRdb re-derived calls from the multiplex PCR reads in MiXCR, one entry per CDR3 protein. The sample contains about 400,000 distinct CDR3 sequences, about 15% of which appear only once. What was sequenced was blood. The receptors shown here come from a man aged 18 to 30 with Graves' ophthalmopathy. CDR3s include the opening cysteine and the closing phenylalanine or tryptophan. Each record gives: D gene, V gene, clone size, J gene, CDR3 DNA, CDR3 protein. A D gene is named only where the DNA matches it firmly. Not all rows give a size; the values are once, few, many and, for expanded clones, a class.

D: NA
V: TRBV29-1
size: few
J: TRBJ2-5
DNA: TGCAGCGGGCTCTCGGAGACCCAGTACTTC
CDR3: CSGLSETQYF

D: NA
V: TRBV9
size: NA
J: TRBJ2-1
DNA: TGTGCCAGCAGCGCCGCAGGGGGCTTAAAGGCGGGGGGGCTGTTATACAATGAGCAGTTCTTC
CDR3: CASSAAGGLKAGGLLYNEQFF

D: NA
V: TRBV12-3/TRBV12-4
size: few
J: TRBJ2-5
DNA: TGTGCCAGCAGTTTGTCTCTTAAGACGGAGCAAGAGACCCAGTACTTC
CDR3: CASSLSLKTEQETQYF

D: NA
V: TRBV13
size: many
J: TRBJ1-1
DNA: TGTGCCAGCAGCTTCCCTCTCAACACTGAAGCTTTCTTT
CDR3: CASSFPLNTEAFF

D: TRBD2
V: TRBV20-1
size: many
J: TRBJ2-5
DNA: TGCAGTGCTAGTCATAGCGGGGGGGGGGAGACCCAGTACTTC
CDR3: CSASHSGGGETQYF

D: NA
V: TRBV3-1
size: many
J: TRBJ1-1
DNA: TGTGCCAGCAGCCAAGGTTTAGGGAGGCCCACTGAAGCTTTCTTT
CDR3: CASSQGLGRPTEAFF

D: NA
V: TRBV4-1
size: few
J: TRBJ2-1
DNA: TGCGCCAGCAGCCAAGGGGGGGCCCGTTCCTACAATGAGCAGTTCTTC
CDR3: CASSQGGARSYNEQFF

D: NA
V: TRBV5-6
size: many
J: TRBJ1-2
DNA: TGTGCCAGCAGCTTGGGTGGCAGGGGACTCTTCGGCTACACCTTC
CDR3: CASSLGGRGLFGYTF

D: TRBD2
V: TRBV19
size: few
J: TRBJ2-1
DNA: TGTGCCAGTAGTCATACTAGCGGGGCGGGGAATGAGCAGTTCTTC
CDR3: CASSHTSGAGNEQFF

D: TRBD2
V: TRBV6-6
size: many
J: TRBJ2-3
DNA: TGTGCCAGCAGTTACTCCCTGCGGGAGAGTAGGCAGTATTTT
CDR3: CASSYSLRESRQYF

D: NA
V: TRBV4-1
size: few
J: TRBJ2-5
DNA: TGCGCCAGCAGCCCGCTTCCAGGGGAGACCCAGTACTTC
CDR3: CASSPLPGETQYF

D: TRBD1
V: TRBV5-5
size: many
J: TRBJ1-1
DNA: TGTGCCAGCAGCTTCTGGGACAGTAACACTGAAGCTTTCTTT
CDR3: CASSFWDSNTEAFF